This TCR beta chain came from a study of T cells in Graves' hyperthyroidism and ophthalmopathy. General observations from the study: Within blood appeared most thyroid clonotypes that had expanded above 0.001. It was a median approximately 6.9 months before onset that the model predicted ophthalmopathy.

With respect to this clonotype: Its target is unknown.

Diagnosing involved the use of clinical symptoms, serum thyroxine and TRAb, thyroid ultrasound and orbital computed tomography. Amplified TCR beta CDR3 regions derived from RNA transcripts. HTBI primers were the set used in a first-round RT-PCR of the TCR CDR3. TCRdb re-analysed the multiplex PCR reads in MiXCR, keeping a single row per CDR3 protein. The repertoire includes 480,000 or so distinct CDR3 sequences, 40% to 55% of them detected once, and 35% to 50% sits in the top ten. This CDR3 has 13 residues. The ends were cut back, 8 bases at V and 0 bases at J, with 8 bases in the middle. Germline V gene data show CDR1 as LNHDA and CDR2 as SQIVND (reference sequence).

Sequenced: peripheral blood or thyroid tissue (not recorded which). This TCR was sampled from an adult woman with Graves' disease, either hyperthyroidism or ophthalmopathy (not recorded which). The chain recombines TRBV19 with TRBJ1-3; D may be TRBD1 (5 bases). CDR3 residues: CASRQLSGNTIYF. The DNA of the CDR3 is TGTGCCAGTCGACAGCTCTCTGGAAACACCATATATTTT.